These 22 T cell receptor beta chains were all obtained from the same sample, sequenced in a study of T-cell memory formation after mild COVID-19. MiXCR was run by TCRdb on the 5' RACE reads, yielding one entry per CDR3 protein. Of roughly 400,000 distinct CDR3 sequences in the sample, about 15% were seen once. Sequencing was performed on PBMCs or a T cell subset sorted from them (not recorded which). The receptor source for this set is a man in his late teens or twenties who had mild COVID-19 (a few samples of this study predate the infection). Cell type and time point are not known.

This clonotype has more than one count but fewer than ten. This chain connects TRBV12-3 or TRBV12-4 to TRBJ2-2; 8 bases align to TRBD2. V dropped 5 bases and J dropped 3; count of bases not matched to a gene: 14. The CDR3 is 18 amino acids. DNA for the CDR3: TGTGCCAGCAGTACACCTCGGGGGGGGCAGGCCCACACCGGGGAGCTGTTTTTT. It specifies CASSTPRGGQAHTGELFF.

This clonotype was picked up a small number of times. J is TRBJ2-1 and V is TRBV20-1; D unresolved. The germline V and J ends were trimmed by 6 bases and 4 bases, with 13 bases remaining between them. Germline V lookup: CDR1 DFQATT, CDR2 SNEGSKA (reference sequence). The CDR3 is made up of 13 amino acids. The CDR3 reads CSANDLSYNEQFF. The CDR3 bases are TGCAGTGCCAACGACCTATCATACAATGAGCAGTTCTTC.

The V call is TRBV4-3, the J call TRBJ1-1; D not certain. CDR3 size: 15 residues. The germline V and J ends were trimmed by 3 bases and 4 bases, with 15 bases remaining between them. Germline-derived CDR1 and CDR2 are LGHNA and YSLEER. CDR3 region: CASSHAALRSTEAFF. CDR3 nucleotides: TGCGCCAGCAGCCACGCTGCTCTCAGGAGCACTGAAGCTTTCTTT.

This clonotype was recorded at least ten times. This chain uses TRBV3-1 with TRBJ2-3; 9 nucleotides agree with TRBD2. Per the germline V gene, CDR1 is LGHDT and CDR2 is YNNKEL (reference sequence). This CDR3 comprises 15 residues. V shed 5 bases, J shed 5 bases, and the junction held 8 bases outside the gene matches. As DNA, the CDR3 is TGTGCCAGCAGCGCACTAGCGGGCGTCGGAGATACGCAGTATTTT. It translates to CASSALAGVGDTQYF.

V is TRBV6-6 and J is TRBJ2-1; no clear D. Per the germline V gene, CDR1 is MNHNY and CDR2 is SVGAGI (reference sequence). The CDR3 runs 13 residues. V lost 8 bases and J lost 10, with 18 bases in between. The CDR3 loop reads CASAPPDGYEQFF. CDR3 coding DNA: TGTGCCAGCGCCCCCCCCGACGGCTACGAGCAGTTCTTC.

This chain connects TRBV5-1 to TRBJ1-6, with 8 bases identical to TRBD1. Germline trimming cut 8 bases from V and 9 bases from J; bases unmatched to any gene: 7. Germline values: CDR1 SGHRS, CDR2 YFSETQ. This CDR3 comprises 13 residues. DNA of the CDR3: TGCGCCAGTGGACAGGGAGGTGGTTCACCCCTCCACTTT. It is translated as CASGQGGGSPLHF.

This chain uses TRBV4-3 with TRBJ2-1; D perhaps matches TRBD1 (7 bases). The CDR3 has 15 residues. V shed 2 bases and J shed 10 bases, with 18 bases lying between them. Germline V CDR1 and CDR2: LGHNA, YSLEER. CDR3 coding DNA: TGCGCCAGCAGCCAACCGGGCCAGGGGGGCCGCGAGCAGTTCTTC. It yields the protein CASSQPGQGGREQFF.

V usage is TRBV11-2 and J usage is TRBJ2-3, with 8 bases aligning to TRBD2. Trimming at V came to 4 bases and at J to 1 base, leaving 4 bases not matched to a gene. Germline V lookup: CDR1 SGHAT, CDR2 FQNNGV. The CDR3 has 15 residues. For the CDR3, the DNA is TGTGCCAGCAGCTGGGGACTAGGGGGCACAGATACGCAGTATTTT. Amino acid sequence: CASSWGLGGTDTQYF.

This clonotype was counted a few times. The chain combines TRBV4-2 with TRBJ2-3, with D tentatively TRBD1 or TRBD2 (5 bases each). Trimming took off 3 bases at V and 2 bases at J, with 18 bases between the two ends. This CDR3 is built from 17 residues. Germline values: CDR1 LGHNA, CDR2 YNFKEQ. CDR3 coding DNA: TGTGCCAGCAGCCACCCCGGGGCGGTCGCTTCCACAGATACGCAGTATTTT. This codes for CASSHPGAVASTDTQYF.

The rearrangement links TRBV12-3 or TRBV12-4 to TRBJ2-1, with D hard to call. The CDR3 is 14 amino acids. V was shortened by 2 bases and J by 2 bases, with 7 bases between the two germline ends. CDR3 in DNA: TGTGCCAGCAGTTTAAATGGGGCCTACAATGAGCAGTTCTTC. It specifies CASSLNGAYNEQFF.

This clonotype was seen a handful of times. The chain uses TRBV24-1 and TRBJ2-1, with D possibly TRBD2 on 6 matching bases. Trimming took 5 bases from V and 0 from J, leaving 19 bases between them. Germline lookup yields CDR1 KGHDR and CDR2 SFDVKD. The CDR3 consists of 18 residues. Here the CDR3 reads CATSVRASGGDSYNEQFF. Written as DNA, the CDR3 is TGTGCCACCAGTGTCCGGGCTTCTGGCGGGGACTCCTACAATGAGCAGTTCTTC.

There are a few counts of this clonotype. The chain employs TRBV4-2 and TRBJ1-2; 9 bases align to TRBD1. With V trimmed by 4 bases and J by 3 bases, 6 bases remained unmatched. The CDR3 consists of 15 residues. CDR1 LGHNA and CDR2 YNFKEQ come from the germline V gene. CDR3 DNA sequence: TGTGCCAGCAGCCGGGGGACAGGGAGGGACTATGGCTACACCTTC. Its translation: CASSRGTGRDYGYTF.

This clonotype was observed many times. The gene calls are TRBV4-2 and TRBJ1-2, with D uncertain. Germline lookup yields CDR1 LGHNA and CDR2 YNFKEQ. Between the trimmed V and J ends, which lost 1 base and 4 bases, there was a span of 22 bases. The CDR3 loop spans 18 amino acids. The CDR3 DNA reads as TGTGCCAGCAGCCAAGTTATCGAGGCGGAACAGACGGGCTATGGCTACACCTTC. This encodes CASSQVIEAEQTGYGYTF.

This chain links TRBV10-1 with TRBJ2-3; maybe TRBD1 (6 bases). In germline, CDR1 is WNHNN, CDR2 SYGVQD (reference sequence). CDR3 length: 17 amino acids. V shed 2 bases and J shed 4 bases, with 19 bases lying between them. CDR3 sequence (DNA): TGCGCCAGCAGTGAGGAGCCCCCGGGACAAATCCCAGATACGCAGTATTTT. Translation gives CASSEEPPGQIPDTQYF.

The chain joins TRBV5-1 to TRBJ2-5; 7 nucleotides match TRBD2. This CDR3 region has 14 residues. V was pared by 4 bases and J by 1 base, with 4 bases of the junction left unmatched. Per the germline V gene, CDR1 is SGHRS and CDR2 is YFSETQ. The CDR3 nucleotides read TGCGCCAGCAGCCCGCGGGGGATCCAAGAGACCCAGTACTTC. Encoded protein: CASSPRGIQETQYF.

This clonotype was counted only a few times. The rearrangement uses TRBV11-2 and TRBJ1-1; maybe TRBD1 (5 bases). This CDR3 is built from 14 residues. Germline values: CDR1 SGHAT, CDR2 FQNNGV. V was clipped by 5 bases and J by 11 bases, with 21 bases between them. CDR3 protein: CASSTSVLTVMAFF. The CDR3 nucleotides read TGTGCCAGCAGCACTAGTGTTCTGACAGTTATGGCTTTCTTT.

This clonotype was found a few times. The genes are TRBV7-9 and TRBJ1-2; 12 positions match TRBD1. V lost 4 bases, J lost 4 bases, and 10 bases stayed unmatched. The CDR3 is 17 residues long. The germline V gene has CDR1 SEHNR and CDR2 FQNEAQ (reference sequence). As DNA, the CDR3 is TGTGCCAGCAGCTCGGGACAGGGGGCTTCTCTACTCTATGGCTACACCTTC. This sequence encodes CASSSGQGASLLYGYTF.

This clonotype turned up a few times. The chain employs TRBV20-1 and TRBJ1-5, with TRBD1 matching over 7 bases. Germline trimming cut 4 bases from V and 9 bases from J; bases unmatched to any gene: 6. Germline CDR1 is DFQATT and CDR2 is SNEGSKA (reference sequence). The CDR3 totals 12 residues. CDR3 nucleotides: TGCAGTGCTATGACAGGGACGCCGCCCCAGCATTTT. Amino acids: CSAMTGTPPQHF.

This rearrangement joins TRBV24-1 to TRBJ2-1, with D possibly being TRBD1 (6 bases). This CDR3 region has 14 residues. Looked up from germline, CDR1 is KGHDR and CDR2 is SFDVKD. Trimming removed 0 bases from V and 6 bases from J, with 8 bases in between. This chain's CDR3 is CATSDLMTGNEQFF. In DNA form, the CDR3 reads TGTGCCACCAGTGATTTGATGACAGGCAATGAGCAGTTCTTC.

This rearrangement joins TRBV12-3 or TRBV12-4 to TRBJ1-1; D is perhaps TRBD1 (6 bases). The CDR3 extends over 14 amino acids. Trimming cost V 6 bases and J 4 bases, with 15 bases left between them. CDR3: CASSTYTGPTEAFF. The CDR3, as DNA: TGTGCCAGCAGCACCTATACAGGGCCCACTGAAGCTTTCTTT.

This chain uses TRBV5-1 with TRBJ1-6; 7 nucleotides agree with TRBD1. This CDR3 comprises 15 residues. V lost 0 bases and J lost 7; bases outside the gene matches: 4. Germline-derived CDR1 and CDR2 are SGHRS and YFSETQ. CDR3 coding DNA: TGCGCCAGCAGCTTGGAACCGACAGGGAATTCACCCCTCCACTTT. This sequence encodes CASSLEPTGNSPLHF.

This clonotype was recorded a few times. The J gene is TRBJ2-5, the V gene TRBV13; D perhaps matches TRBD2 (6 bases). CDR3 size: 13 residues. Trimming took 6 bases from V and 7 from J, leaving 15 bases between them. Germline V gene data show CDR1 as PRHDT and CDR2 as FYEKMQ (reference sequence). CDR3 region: CASRLGGEGTQYF. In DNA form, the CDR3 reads TGTGCCAGCAGGTTGGGGGGTGAAGGGACCCAGTACTTC.